The 6 T cell receptor beta chains below were found in one sample sequenced in a study of T cells after yellow fever vaccination. TCRdb reanalysed the 5' RACE reads using MiXCR and keeps one entry per CDR3 protein. The repertoire consists of some 350,000 distinct CDR3 sequences, with 4% occurring once and the leading ten covering 24%. The specimen was PBMCs, collected 5 days after the yellow fever booster vaccination. The origin of the receptors is a man younger than 35 who received the YFV17D yellow fever vaccine.

This clonotype was seen a handful of times. The rearrangement joins TRBV27 to TRBJ2-6; D is uncertain. CDR1 is MNHEY, CDR2 SMNVEV, per germline (reference sequence). Trimming left V 4 bases short and J 0 bases short, with 7 bases between. The CDR3 totals 15 residues. CDR3 DNA: TGTGCCAGCAGTTCCTGGGACTCTGGGGCCAACGTCCTGACTTTC. This gives the protein CASSSWDSGANVLTF.

The CDR3 is CASSLTSGGTGEQFF. As DNA, the CDR3 is TGTGCCAGCAGTTTAACTAGCGGGGGGACTGGTGAGCAGTTCTTC. The V gene is TRBV27, the J gene TRBJ2-1; 12 positions match TRBD2. V lost 2 bases and J lost 9; bases outside the gene matches: 5. The CDR3 consists of 15 residues. The germline V gene has CDR1 MNHEY and CDR2 SMNVEV (reference sequence).

The chain couples TRBV7-8 to TRBJ2-3; D ambiguous. Germline-derived CDR1 and CDR2 are SGHVS and FQNEAQ. The CDR3 extends over 15 amino acids. V dropped 7 bases and J dropped 0 bases, with 14 bases sitting between them. The CDR3 loop reads CASKGWSKSTDTQYF. In DNA form, the CDR3 reads TGTGCCAGCAAAGGTTGGAGCAAAAGCACAGATACGCAGTATTTT.

This clonotype was counted only a few times. This chain joins TRBV4-1 and TRBJ2-7; possibly TRBD1 for D (6 bases). The V and J ends lost 4 bases and 7 bases respectively, with 17 bases between them. The germline V gene has CDR1 MGHRA and CDR2 YSYEKL. The CDR3 sequence is 14 residues long. The CDR3 spells CASSRPGQIKEQYF. The CDR3 DNA follows: TGCGCCAGCAGCCGCCCGGGACAAATAAAAGAGCAGTACTTC.

This clonotype was detected a few times. The gene calls are TRBV5-1 and TRBJ1-1; D remains unclear. This CDR3 spans 14 amino acids. Deletions cut 6 bases from V and 5 bases from J, with 17 bases between. CDR1 SGHRS and CDR2 YFSETQ come from the germline V gene. For the CDR3, the DNA is TGCGCCAGCACGTTTTTACCGGGAGAAACTGAAGCTTTCTTT. Translating it yields CASTFLPGETEAFF.

The chain is built from TRBV5-5 and TRBJ1-2, with TRBD1 matching over 9 bases. The junction had 15 bases not matched to a gene; V was cut back by 2 bases and J by 7 bases. CDR1 is SGHKS, CDR2 YYEKEE, per germline (reference sequence). This CDR3 contains 17 residues. CDR3 region: CASSLIGTGSRSRGYTF. The CDR3 DNA sequence: TGTGCCAGCAGCTTAATTGGGACAGGGAGCCGTTCGCGTGGCTACACCTTC.